The clone carrying this T cell receptor beta chain was detected only a few times. Its antigen remains unknown. This sample is drawn from a study of regulatory and conventional T cells in RAG deficiency. The study's findings and limits: In Omenn syndrome, Treg and Tconv repertoires overlapped >90%.

Produced via immunoSEQ multiplex PCR; TCRdb's table is partial and in-frame only. The data hold 34,000 or so clones, with around nine tenths observed a single time. V trimming: 6 bases; J trimming: 7 bases; junction bases outside the gene matches: 7. CDR3 length: 13 residues. Germline V CDR1 and CDR2: MNHEY, SVGAGI. Another study also made use of these data, one on regulatory T cells. That publication notes: The PCR used 52 TRBV and 13 TRBJ primers. In patients, unique TRB V-J pairs were restricted and V/J usage skewed, especially in Tregs.

The sequence came from a human donor in good health. Sequencing input: CD8+ T cells sorted from blood. The chain has TRBV6-5 and TRBJ2-7; 9 nucleotides line up with TRBD2. The CDR3 bases are TGTGCCAGCAGACAGCGGGAGGTGGGTGAGCAGTACTTC. Amino acid sequence: CASRQREVGEQYF.